This entry describes one T cell receptor (beta chain). This sample was included in a study of human T cells and chemical hapten exposure. Source study methods: A per-sample median of about 94,000 TCRs was observed, with counts ranging from roughly 20,000 to 690,600. TCRdb redid the calling of the RACE reads with MiXCR, one entry per CDR3 protein. The V and J calls and clone size are TCRdb's, not the authors'. The sample shows approximately 95,000 distinct CDR3 sequences, roughly an eighth of them seen only once. Germline V gives CDR1 SGHAT, CDR2 FQNNGV. V lost 8 bases, J lost 1 base, and 14 bases lay in between. The CDR3 runs to 15 residues. Stated time point: patch test 2, 6 weeks after DPC sensitization. Treatment defined: therapeutic diphenylcyclopropenone sensitization with weekly scalp DPC.

This sample comprised whole blood, obtained in connection with sensitization to the hapten diphenylcyclopropenone (DPC). The J gene is TRBJ2-2, the V gene TRBV11-2; tentatively, D is TRBD2 (7 bases). This TCR was recovered from a woman in her 40s with alopecia areata. Some clones in this sample may be carry-over from other donors' samples. CDR3 DNA: TGTGCCAGCCGGGGAGGGGGAGAGAACACCGGGGAGCTGTTTTTT. It yields the protein CASRGGGENTGELFF.